Listed here are 14 T cell receptor beta chains from one sample, sequenced in a study of cytomegalovirus exposure and HLA in healthy donors. Sequencing was performed with immunoSEQ multiplex PCR; in TCRdb, only in-frame clones are kept and a portion is missing. Of around 300,000 clones listed, roughly 87% are singletons. The sequenced material came from PBMCs. The origin of the receptors is a woman aged 25 to 39 in good health and CMV-seropositive.

The chain carries TRBV29-1 and TRBJ1-1, with unresolved D. The CDR3 runs to 12 residues. Trimming pared 6 bases from V and 6 bases from J, leaving 14 bases between. Germline values: CDR1 SQVTM, CDR2 ANQGSEA. This CDR3 reads CSVREMIPEAFF. CDR3 DNA sequence: TGCAGCGTGAGGGAAATGATCCCTGAAGCTTTCTTT.

The genes are TRBV2 and TRBJ1-2; 10 nucleotides line up with TRBD1. Germline lookup yields CDR1 SNHLY and CDR2 FYNNEI. This CDR3 is 13 amino acids long. V gave up 7 bases and J gave up 6 bases; unmatched junction bases: 5. DNA of the CDR3: TGTGCCAGCATAACGGGGACAGGGGATGGCTACACCTTC. Its protein product is CASITGTGDGYTF. Variable domain in full (rest from reference TRBV2 and TRBJ1-2): EPEVTQTPSHQVTQMGQEVILRCVPISNHLYFYWYRQILGQKVEFLVSFYNNEISEKSEIFDDQFSVERPDGSNFTLKIRSTKLEDSAMYFCASITGTGDGYTFGSGTRLTVV.

The chain is built from TRBV6-6 and TRBJ2-7, with 7 positions matching TRBD2. Trimming at V came to 8 bases and at J to 2 bases, leaving 9 bases not matched to a gene. The CDR3 length is 14 residues. Per germline, CDR1 MNHNY and CDR2 SVGAGI (reference sequence). The CDR3 nucleotides are TGTGCCAGCGGGGGGGGTTTTAGGGCCTACGAGCAGTACTTC. It codes for CASGGGFRAYEQYF.

This chain connects TRBV27 to TRBJ2-1; 10 bases are shared with TRBD2. Germline V lookup: CDR1 MNHEY, CDR2 SMNVEV (reference sequence). CDR3 length: 16 amino acids. J lost 4 bases, V lost 3 bases, and 6 bases had no gene match. This CDR3 is CASSLLRTSGYNEQFF. CDR3 DNA: TGTGCCAGCAGTTTGCTTCGGACTAGCGGTTACAATGAGCAGTTCTTC.

Of note for this clone: Other nucleotide sequences in the sample specify the same CDR3. The chain has TRBV20-1 and TRBJ2-1, with D maybe TRBD2 (6 bases). CDR3 length: 10 residues. CDR1 and CDR2 from the germline V gene are DFQATT and SNEGSKA (reference sequence). V lost 3 bases and J 10 bases, leaving 7 bases between the germline ends. The CDR3 loop is CSASSGEQFF. For the CDR3, the DNA is TGCAGTGCTAGTAGCGGCGAGCAGTTCTTC.

The chain joins TRBV5-1 to TRBJ2-7; D might be TRBD1 (5 bases). V lost 0 bases to trimming and J lost 1 base, with 11 bases between them. The CDR3 runs 15 residues. The germline V gene encodes CDR1 SGHRS and CDR2 YFSETQ. CDR3 residues: CASSLVGALSYEQYF. CDR3 in DNA: TGCGCCAGCAGCTTGGTAGGGGCCCTTTCCTACGAGCAGTACTTC.

J is TRBJ2-7 and V is TRBV7-9, with TRBD2 identical over 9 bases. J gave up 3 bases and V 6 bases, and 6 bases lay outside the gene matches. This CDR3 is built from 14 residues. Germline V gene lookup returns CDR1 SEHNR and CDR2 FQNEAQ (reference sequence). The chain's CDR3 is CASSIAGVNYEQYF. As DNA, the CDR3 is TGTGCCAGCAGTATAGCGGGGGTCAACTACGAGCAGTACTTC.

J is TRBJ2-7 and V is TRBV25-1; possible D gene TRBD1, 6 bases. V lost 1 base to trimming and J lost 3 bases, with 16 bases between them. CDR1 MGHDK and CDR2 SYGVNS come from the germline V gene. CDR3 length: 16 residues. The CDR3 is CASSELGANRIYEQYF. The CDR3 region has the DNA TGTGCCAGCAGTGAATTGGGGGCAAACCGAATCTACGAGCAGTACTTC.

The J gene is TRBJ2-1, the V gene TRBV5-6; 7 nucleotides line up with TRBD1. Germline V gene sequence: CDR1 SGHDT, CDR2 YYEEEE. V lost 4 bases, J lost 4 bases, and 11 bases stayed unmatched. The CDR3 length is 16 residues. The CDR3 is CASSTGTEMGYNEQFF. CDR3 nucleotide sequence: TGTGCCAGCAGCACCGGGACAGAAATGGGGTACAATGAGCAGTTCTTC.

J is TRBJ2-7 and V is TRBV2; D ambiguous. Germline lookup yields CDR1 SNHLY and CDR2 FYNNEI. Trimming removed 10 bases from V and 0 bases from J, with 16 bases in between. The CDR3 consists of 14 residues. The CDR3 here is CATGRVLSSYEQYF. The DNA of the CDR3 is TGTGCCACTGGCCGGGTCCTCAGCTCCTACGAGCAGTACTTC.

The chain uses TRBV6-5 and TRBJ2-7; tentatively, D is TRBD1 (6 bases). Trimming cost V 6 bases and J 0 bases, with 12 bases left between them. The V gene's germline CDR1 is MNHEY and CDR2 SVGAGI. This CDR3 is built from 14 residues. CDR3 residues: CASSTTGSSYEQYF. The DNA for the CDR3 is TGTGCCAGCAGCACAACAGGGAGCTCCTACGAGCAGTACTTC.

This rearrangement joins TRBV15 to TRBJ2-7; weak D call: TRBD1 (5 bases). Trimming shortened V by 0 bases and J by 2 bases, and 14 bases separated the two germline ends. The CDR3 runs 16 residues. Per the germline V gene, CDR1 is LNHNV and CDR2 is YYDKDF (reference sequence). The CDR3 DNA is TGTGCCACCAGCAGAGATCGCTCAGGGTCCCCCTACGAGCAGTACTTC. Protein sequence: CATSRDRSGSPYEQYF.

V and J are TRBV28 and TRBJ2-1; D is unclear. CDR3 size: 13 residues. V was shortened by 8 bases and J by 4 bases, with 12 bases between the two germline ends. The germline V gene encodes CDR1 MDHEN and CDR2 SYDVKM. CDR3 DNA: TGTGCCAGCTGCGCAGGAATGTACAATGAGCAGTTCTTC. This codes for CASCAGMYNEQFF. The whole variable domain, remainder taken from reference TRBV28 and TRBJ2-1, is DVKVTQSSRYLVKRTGEKVFLECVQDMDHENMFWYRQDPGLGLRLIYFSYDVKMKEKGDIPEGYSVSREKKERFSLILESASTNQTSMYLCASCAGMYNEQFFGPGTRLTVL.

The chain uses TRBV6-6 and TRBJ2-7; D perhaps matches TRBD2 (7 bases). This CDR3 comprises 14 residues. V was cut by 6 bases and J by 3 bases, with 15 bases left in between. Germline V gives CDR1 MNHNY, CDR2 SVGAGI (reference sequence). Here the CDR3 DNA reads TGTGCCAGCAGCGCAAGCGGGACACACTACGAGCAGTACTTC. The encoded protein is CASSASGTHYEQYF.